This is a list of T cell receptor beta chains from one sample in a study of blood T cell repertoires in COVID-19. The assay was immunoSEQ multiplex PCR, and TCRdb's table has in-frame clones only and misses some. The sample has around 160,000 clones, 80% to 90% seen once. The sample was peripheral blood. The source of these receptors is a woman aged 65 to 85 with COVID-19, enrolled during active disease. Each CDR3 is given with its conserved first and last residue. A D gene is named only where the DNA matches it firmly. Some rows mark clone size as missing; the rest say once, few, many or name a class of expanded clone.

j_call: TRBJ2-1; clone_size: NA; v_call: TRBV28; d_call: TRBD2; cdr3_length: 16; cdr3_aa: CASSLPLAGGRNEQFF; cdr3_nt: TGTGCCAGCAGTTTACCCCTAGCGGGGGGGCGGAATGAGCAGTTCTTC
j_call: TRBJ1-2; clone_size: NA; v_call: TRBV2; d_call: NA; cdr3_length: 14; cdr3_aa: CASSQAGRRGGYTF; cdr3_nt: TGTGCCAGCAGTCAAGCCGGGAGGCGCGGGGGCTACACCTTC
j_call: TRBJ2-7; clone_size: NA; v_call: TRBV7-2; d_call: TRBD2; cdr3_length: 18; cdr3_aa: CASSAGTSGGAGSYEQYF; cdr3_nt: TGTGCCAGCAGCGCTGGGACTAGCGGGGGGGCGGGGTCCTACGAGCAGTACTTC
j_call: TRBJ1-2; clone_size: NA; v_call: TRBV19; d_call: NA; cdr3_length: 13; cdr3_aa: CASSPRQGFGYTF; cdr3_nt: TGTGCCAGTAGTCCCCGCCAGGGGTTTGGCTACACCTTC
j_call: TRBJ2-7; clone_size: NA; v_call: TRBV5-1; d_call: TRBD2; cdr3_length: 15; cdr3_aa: CASSLALGGSYEQYF; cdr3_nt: TGCGCCAGCAGCTTGGCCTTGGGGGGGAGCTACGAGCAGTACTTC
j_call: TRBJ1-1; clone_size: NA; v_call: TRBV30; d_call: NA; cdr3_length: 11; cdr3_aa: CAWSVVPEAFF; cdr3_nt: TGTGCCTGGAGTGTCGTTCCTGAAGCTTTCTTT
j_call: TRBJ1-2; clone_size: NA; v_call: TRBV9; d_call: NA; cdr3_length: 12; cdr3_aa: CASSDWTADFTF; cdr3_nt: TGTGCCAGCAGCGATTGGACAGCGGATTTCACCTTC
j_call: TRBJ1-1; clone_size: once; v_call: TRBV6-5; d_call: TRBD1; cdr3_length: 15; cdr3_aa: CASSYSRQGYTEAFF; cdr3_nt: TGTGCCAGCAGTTACTCGAGACAGGGGTACACTGAAGCTTTCTTT
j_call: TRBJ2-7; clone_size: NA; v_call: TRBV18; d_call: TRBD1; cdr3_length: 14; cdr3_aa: CASSPRTGDPEQYF; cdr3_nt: TGTGCCAGCTCACCAAGGACAGGTGATCCCGAGCAGTACTTC
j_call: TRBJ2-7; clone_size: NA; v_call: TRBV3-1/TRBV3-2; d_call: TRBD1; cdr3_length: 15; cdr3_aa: CASSHVGQGDYEQYF; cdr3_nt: TGTGCCAGCAGCCACGTAGGACAGGGTGACTACGAGCAGTACTTC
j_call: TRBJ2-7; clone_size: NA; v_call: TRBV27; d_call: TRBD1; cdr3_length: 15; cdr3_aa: CASSEGQGIPYEQYF; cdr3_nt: TGTGCCAGCAGTGAAGGACAGGGGATCCCCTACGAGCAGTACTTC
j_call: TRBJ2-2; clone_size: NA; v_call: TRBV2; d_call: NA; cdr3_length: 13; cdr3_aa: CASQVANTGELFF; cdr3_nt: TGTGCCAGTCAGGTTGCGAACACCGGGGAGCTGTTTTTT
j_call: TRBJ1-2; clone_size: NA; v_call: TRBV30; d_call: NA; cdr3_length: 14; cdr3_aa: CAWSVQGPYYGYTF; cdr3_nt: TGTGCCTGGAGTGTACAGGGACCTTACTATGGCTACACCTTC
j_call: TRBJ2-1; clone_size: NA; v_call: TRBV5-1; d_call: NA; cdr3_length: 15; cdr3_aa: CASSLALQGGNEQFF; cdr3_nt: TGCGCCAGCAGCTTGGCCCTACAGGGAGGGAATGAGCAGTTCTTC
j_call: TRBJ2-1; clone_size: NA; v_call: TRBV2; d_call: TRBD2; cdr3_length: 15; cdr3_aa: CASRGAGGLGNEQFF; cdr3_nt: TGTGCCAGCAGAGGAGCGGGGGGGCTAGGCAATGAGCAGTTCTTC
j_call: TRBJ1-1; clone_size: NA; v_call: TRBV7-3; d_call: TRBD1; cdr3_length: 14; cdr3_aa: CASSFDRAGTEAFF; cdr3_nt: TGTGCCAGCAGTTTTGACAGGGCAGGCACTGAAGCTTTCTTT
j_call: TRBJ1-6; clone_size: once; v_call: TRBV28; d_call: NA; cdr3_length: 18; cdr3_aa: CASSFGSGRFSYNSPLHF; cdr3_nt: TGTGCCAGCAGTTTTGGGTCAGGGCGTTTCTCCTATAATTCACCCCTCCACTTT
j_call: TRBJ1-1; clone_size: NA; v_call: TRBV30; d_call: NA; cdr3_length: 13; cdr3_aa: CAWIGTGWTEAFF; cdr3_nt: TGTGCCTGGATCGGTACAGGGTGGACTGAAGCTTTCTTT
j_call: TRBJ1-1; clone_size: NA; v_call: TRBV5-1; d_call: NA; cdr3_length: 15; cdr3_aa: CASSLDTGRVTEAFF; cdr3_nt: TGCGCCAGCAGCTTGGATACAGGGAGGGTCACTGAAGCTTTCTTT
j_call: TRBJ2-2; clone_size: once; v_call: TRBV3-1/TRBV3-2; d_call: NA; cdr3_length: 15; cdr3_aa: CASSQDTGSPGELFF; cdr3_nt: TGTGCCAGCAGCCAAGATACAGGTTCACCAGGGGAGCTGTTTTTT
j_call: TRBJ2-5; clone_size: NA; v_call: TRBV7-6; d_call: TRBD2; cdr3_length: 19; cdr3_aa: CASRGPGTSGVGVQETQYF; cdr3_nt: TGTGCCAGCAGGGGACCCGGGACTAGCGGGGTCGGCGTCCAAGAGACCCAGTACTTC
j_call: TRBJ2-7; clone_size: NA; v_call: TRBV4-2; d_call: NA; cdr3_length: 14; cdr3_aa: CASSQVEGSYEQYF; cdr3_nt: TGTGCCAGCAGCCAAGTGGAGGGGAGCTACGAGCAGTACTTC
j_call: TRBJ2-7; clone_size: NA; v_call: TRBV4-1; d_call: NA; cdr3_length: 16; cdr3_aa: CASSQDPMTDSYEQYF; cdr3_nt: TGCGCCAGCAGCCAAGATCCGATGACTGACTCCTACGAGCAGTACTTC
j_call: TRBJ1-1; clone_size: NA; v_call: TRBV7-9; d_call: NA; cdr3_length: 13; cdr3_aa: CASTLGGNTEAFF; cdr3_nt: TGTGCCAGCACCCTCGGCGGGAACACTGAAGCTTTCTTT
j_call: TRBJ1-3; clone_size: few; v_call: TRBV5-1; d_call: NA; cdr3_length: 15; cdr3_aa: CASSFGSVSGNTIYF; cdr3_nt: TGCGCCAGCAGCTTCGGCAGCGTCTCTGGAAACACCATATATTTT
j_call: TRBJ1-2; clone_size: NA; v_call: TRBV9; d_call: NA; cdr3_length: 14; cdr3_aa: CASSVAGTNYGYTF; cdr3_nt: TGTGCCAGCAGCGTCGCGGGGACTAACTATGGCTACACCTTC
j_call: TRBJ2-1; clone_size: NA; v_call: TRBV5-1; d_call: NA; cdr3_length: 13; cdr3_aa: CASSLAPQREQFF; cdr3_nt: TGCGCCAGCAGCTTAGCACCTCAGCGGGAGCAGTTCTTC
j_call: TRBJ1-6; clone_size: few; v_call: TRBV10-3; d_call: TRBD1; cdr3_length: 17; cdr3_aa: CAISEPSRAGGNSPLHF; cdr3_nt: TGTGCCATCAGTGAGCCATCGAGGGCAGGGGGTAATTCACCCCTCCACTTT
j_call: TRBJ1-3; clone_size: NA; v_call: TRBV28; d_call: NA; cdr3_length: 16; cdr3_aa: CASSLRQLIAGNTIYF; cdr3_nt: TGTGCCAGCAGTTTAAGACAGTTGATAGCTGGAAACACCATATATTTT
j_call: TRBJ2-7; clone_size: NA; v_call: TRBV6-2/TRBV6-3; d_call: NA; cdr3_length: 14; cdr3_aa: CASSYIRGTYEQYF; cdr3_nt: TGTGCCAGCAGTTACATCCGGGGGACCTACGAGCAGTACTTC
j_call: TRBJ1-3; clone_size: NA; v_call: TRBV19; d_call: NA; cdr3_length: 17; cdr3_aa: CASSKRGVAYSGNTIYF; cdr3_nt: TGTGCCAGTAGCAAACGGGGAGTCGCATATTCTGGAAACACCATATATTTT
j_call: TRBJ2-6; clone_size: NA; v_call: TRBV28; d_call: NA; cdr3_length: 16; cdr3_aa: CASSPQGRSGANVLTF; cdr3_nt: TGTGCCAGCAGTCCACAGGGGAGGTCTGGGGCCAACGTCCTGACTTTC
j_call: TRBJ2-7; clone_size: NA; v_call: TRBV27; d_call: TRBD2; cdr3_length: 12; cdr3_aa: CGSGAYSYEQYF; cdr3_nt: TGTGGTAGCGGGGCGTACTCCTACGAGCAGTACTTC
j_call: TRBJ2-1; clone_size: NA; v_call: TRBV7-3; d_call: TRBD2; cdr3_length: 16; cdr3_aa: CASSPLAAGGPFKWFF; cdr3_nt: TGTGCCAGCAGCCCCCTGGCAGCGGGGGGGCCCTTCAAGTGGTTCTTC
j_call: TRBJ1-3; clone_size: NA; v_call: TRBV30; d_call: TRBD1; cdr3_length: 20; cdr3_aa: CAWSVLRVFGTGASGNTIYF; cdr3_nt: TGTGCCTGGAGTGTACTGAGGGTTTTCGGGACAGGGGCATCTGGAAACACCATATATTTT
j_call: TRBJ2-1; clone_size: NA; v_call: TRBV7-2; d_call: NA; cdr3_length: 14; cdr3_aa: CASSLPGTGNEQFF; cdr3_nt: TGTGCCAGCAGCCTCCCTGGGACTGGTAATGAGCAGTTCTTC
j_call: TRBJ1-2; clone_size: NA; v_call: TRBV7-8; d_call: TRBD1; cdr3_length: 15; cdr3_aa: CASSSRTGTTSGYTF; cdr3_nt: TGTGCCAGCAGCTCCCGGACAGGGACGACGAGTGGCTACACCTTC
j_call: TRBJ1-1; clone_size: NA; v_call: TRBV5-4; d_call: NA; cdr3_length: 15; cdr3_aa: CASSSRPSRDTEAFF; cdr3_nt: TGTGCCAGCAGCTCGAGGCCCTCCCGGGACACTGAAGCTTTCTTT
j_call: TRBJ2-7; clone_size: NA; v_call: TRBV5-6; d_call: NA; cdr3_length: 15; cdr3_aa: CASSSSWRRFVEQYF; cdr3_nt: TGTGCCAGCAGCTCGTCCTGGAGACGCTTTGTCGAGCAGTACTTC
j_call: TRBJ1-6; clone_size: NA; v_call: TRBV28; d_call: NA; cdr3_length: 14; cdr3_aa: CASSPPRGAQVLHF; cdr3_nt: TGTGCCAGCAGTCCCCCCCGTGGAGCCCAAGTACTCCACTTT
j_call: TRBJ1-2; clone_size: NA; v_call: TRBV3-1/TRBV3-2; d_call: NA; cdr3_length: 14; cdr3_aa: CASSQTGSAYGYTF; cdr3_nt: TGTGCCAGCAGTCAAACTGGTTCTGCCTATGGCTACACCTTC
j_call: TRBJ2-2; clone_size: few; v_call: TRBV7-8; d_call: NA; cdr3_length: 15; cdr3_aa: CASSPSGGGTGELFF; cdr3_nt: TGTGCCAGCAGCCCATCGGGGGGCGGCACCGGGGAGCTGTTTTTT
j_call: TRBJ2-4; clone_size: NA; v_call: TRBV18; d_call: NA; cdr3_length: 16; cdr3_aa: CASSPGQTLAKNIQYF; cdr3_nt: TGTGCCAGCTCCCCCGGACAGACCTTAGCCAAAAACATTCAGTACTTC
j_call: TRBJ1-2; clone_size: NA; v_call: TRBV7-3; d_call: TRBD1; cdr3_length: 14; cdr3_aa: CASSLSGRGIGYTF; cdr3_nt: TGTGCCAGCAGCTTAAGCGGCAGGGGGATCGGCTACACCTTC
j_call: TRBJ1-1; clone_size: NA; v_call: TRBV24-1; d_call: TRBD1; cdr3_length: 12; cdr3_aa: CATSDQQGLAFF; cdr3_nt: TGTGCCACCAGTGATCAACAGGGGTTGGCTTTCTTT
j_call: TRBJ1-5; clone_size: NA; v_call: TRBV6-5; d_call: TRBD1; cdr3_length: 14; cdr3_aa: CASRADRDNQPQHF; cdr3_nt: TGTGCCAGCAGGGCAGACAGGGACAATCAGCCCCAGCATTTT
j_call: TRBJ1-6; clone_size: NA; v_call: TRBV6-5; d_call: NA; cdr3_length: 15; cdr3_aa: CASSPDRLINSPLHF; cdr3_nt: TGTGCCAGCAGTCCGGACAGACTAATTAATTCACCCCTCCACTTT
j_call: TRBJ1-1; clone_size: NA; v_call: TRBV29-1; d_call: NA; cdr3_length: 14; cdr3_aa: CSVIIGTLNTEAFF; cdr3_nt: TGCAGCGTCATAATCGGGACACTAAACACTGAAGCTTTCTTT
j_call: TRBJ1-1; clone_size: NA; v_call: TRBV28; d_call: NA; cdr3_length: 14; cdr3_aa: CASSPIKAGTEAFF; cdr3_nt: TGTGCCAGCAGCCCTATAAAGGCGGGCACTGAAGCTTTCTTT
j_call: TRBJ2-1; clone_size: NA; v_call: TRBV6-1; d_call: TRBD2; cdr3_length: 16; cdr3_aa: CASSVGQVRWGGEQFF; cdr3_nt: TGTGCCAGCAGTGTGGGGCAGGTCAGGTGGGGGGGTGAGCAGTTCTTC